This T cell receptor (beta chain) was documented in a study of blood T cell repertoires in COVID-19. In the study overall: COVID-19 samples, acute and convalescent, were from the United States, Italy and Spain. T cells, B-cell-depleted T cells, or PBMCs provided the cDNA or gDNA that served as material.

The germline V gene has CDR1 SGHVS and CDR2 FQNEAQ. V lost 1 base to trimming and J lost 1 base; unmatched junction nucleotides: 9. This CDR3 has 18 amino acids. In the original workflow: The assay estimated nucleated cells by amplifying reference gene primers. Data came from immunoSEQ multiplex PCR; TCRdb stores just in-frame clones and leaves some out. Clone size and V and J calls were adopted from that table, with D and trimming inferred from the DNA. The table lists 230,000 or so clones, roughly 87% of them singletons. The sequence was collected from a man between 35 and 55 years old with active or convalescent COVID-19. The specimen sequenced was peripheral blood. The chain recombines TRBV7-8 with TRBJ2-5; 10 bases are shared with TRBD2. The CDR3 DNA is TGTGCCAGCAGCTTAGTGGGTAGCGGGGGGATCCCCCAAGAGACCCAGTACTTC. Amino acid sequence: CASSLVGSGGIPQETQYF.